This TCR beta chain is drawn from a study of shared clonotypes between healthy human individuals. Sequencing used immunoSEQ multiplex PCR; TCRdb keeps in-frame clones, though not all of them. Of about 1 million clones listed, about 76% were seen once; the top ten hold 1.4% to 1.5%. The germline gives CDR1 SGHRS, CDR2 YFSETQ. The CDR3 runs 15 residues. V lost 8 bases and J lost 1, with 19 bases in between. The chain joins TRBV5-1 to TRBJ2-7, with D possibly being TRBD2 (6 bases). The clonotype originates from a young man in good health. Source material: memory CD4+ T cells sorted from blood. Described subset: CD45RA-negative fraction. CDR3 region: CASKAGTSSSYEQYF. The CDR3 DNA follows: TGCGCCAGTAAGGCGGGGACTTCAAGTTCCTACGAGCAGTACTTC. Filled out from reference TRBV5-1 and TRBJ2-7, the complete variable domain reads KAGVTQTPRYLIKTRGQQVTLSCSPISGHRSVSWYQQTPGQGLQFLFEYFSETQRNKGNFPGRFSGRQFSNSRSEMNVSTLELGDSALYLCASKAGTSSSYEQYFGPGTRLTVT.